The 27 T cell receptor beta chains given below trace back to one sample, sequenced in a study of shared clonotypes between healthy human individuals. Generated by immunoSEQ multiplex PCR, the TCRdb table keeps only in-frame clones and is missing some. This table holds over 400,000 clones, 60% to 80% found once. Specimen: PBMCs. The receptors were gathered from a woman in her thirties or forties in good health. Some clones in this sample may be carry-over from other donors' samples.

The V and J genes are TRBV6-1 and TRBJ1-2, with D possibly matching TRBD1 (5 bases). The CDR3 covers 15 residues. Trimming took 0 bases from V and 4 from J, leaving 12 bases between them. CDR1 is MNHNS and CDR2 is SASEGT in the germline V gene. DNA for the CDR3: TGTGCCAGCAGTGAAGCGCGTTCAGGGATCTATGGCTACACCTTC. This translates into CASSEARSGIYGYTF.

This clone was counted a few times. This sequence joins TRBV30 and TRBJ1-2; D uncertain. Looked up from germline, CDR1 is GTSNPN and CDR2 is SVGIG (reference sequence). Trimming cost V 7 bases and J 4 bases, with 13 bases left between them. The CDR3 covers 12 residues. This chain's CDR3 is CALTGIGYGYTF. The CDR3 DNA reads as TGTGCCTTGACTGGGATCGGCTATGGCTACACCTTC.

The chain has TRBV19 and TRBJ2-1, with unresolved D. This CDR3 is built from 15 residues. Germline V lookup: CDR1 LNHDA, CDR2 SQIVND (reference sequence). Trimming cost V 7 bases and J 0 bases, with 13 bases left between them. CDR3 amino acids: CASKKEMGSYNEQFF. The CDR3 DNA sequence: TGTGCCAGTAAGAAGGAGATGGGCTCCTACAATGAGCAGTTCTTC.

This rearrangement joins TRBV11-3 to TRBJ1-4; tentative D call: TRBD1 (5 bases). The V gene's germline CDR1 is SGHNT and CDR2 YENEEA. The CDR3 extends over 14 amino acids. Trimming removed 1 base at V and 8 bases at J, with 11 bases between. DNA of the CDR3: TGTGCCAGCAGCTTAGGCGGGGACTCAGAAAAACTGTTTTTT. Its protein product is CASSLGGDSEKLFF.

The chain links TRBV28 to TRBJ2-1; TRBD2 agrees at 10 bases. Germline assignment: CDR1 MDHEN and CDR2 SYDVKM. The trim removed 9 bases at V and 10 bases at J, leaving 24 bases unmatched. The CDR3 runs to 18 residues. The CDR3 DNA is TGTGCCAGTCGCGGTGCGAGCGGGAGGGCCGGGGTCCGCGGCGAGCAGTTCTTC. Its translation: CASRGASGRAGVRGEQFF.

This chain uses TRBV19 with TRBJ1-3; D call uncertain. The CDR3 is 11 amino acids. V was shortened by 11 bases and J by 0 bases, with 5 bases between the two germline ends. Germline CDR1 and CDR2: LNHDA and SQIVND (reference sequence). The CDR3 DNA reads TGTGCCGCAGGCTCTGGAAACACCATATATTTT. Its translation is CAAGSGNTIYF.

The chain carries TRBV7-6 and TRBJ2-5, with 11 bases fitting TRBD2. This CDR3 comprises 16 residues. The germline V gene has CDR1 SGHVS and CDR2 FNYEAQ. Losses at the gene ends were 4 bases for V and 0 bases for J; bases not matched to a gene: 4. CDR3 nucleotide sequence: TGTGCCAGCAGCTCGGGACTAGCGGCCTACCAAGAGACCCAGTACTTC. Protein product: CASSSGLAAYQETQYF.

Details on this clone: Given a much more abundant clone one base away, this may be a read error. This specimen includes other DNA sequences encoding the same CDR3. The CDR3 DNA follows: TGTGCCTGGAGCGCCTCGACAGATACGCAGTATTTT. Translating gives CAWSASTDTQYF. The chain recombines TRBV30 with TRBJ2-3; D unresolved. The CDR3 sequence is 12 residues long. CDR1 and CDR2 from the germline V gene are GTSNPN and SVGIG (reference sequence). Trimming stripped 3 bases from V and 3 bases from J, with 7 bases between.

This clone has only a few counts. The chain combines TRBV4-3 with TRBJ2-5; 12 bases match TRBD2. CDR3 length: 19 residues. V dropped 1 base and J dropped 5; count of bases not matched to a gene: 14. Germline V CDR1 and CDR2: LGHNA, YSLEER. The CDR3 DNA reads TGCGCCAGCAGCCAAGGGGCGGGTCTAGCGGGAGGGCCGGGGGAGACCCAGTACTTC. It yields the protein CASSQGAGLAGGPGETQYF.

The V gene is TRBV7-9, the J gene TRBJ2-1, with 9 bases fitting TRBD2. CDR1 is SEHNR and CDR2 is FQNEAQ in the germline V gene (reference sequence). The CDR3 sequence is 17 residues long. V was pared by 3 bases and J by 4 bases, with 10 bases of the junction left unmatched. The CDR3 DNA sequence: TGTGCCAGCAGCTTGGGGTTTAGTAGCGGGGGTTACAATGAGCAGTTCTTC. This codes for CASSLGFSSGGYNEQFF.

The V gene is TRBV5-5, the J gene TRBJ2-2; D unresolved. The CDR3 covers 15 residues. CDR1 is SGHKS and CDR2 is YYEKEE in the germline V gene (reference sequence). Trimming shortened V by 0 bases and J by 4 bases, and 10 bases separated the two germline ends. The CDR3 protein is CASSLAPQVTGELFF. In DNA form, the CDR3 reads TGTGCCAGCAGCTTGGCCCCTCAGGTCACCGGGGAGCTGTTTTTT.

This sequence joins TRBV7-8 and TRBJ2-1; 10 bases match TRBD2. The V and J ends lost 1 base and 4 bases, in that order; junction bases with no gene match: 10. Germline loops: CDR1 SGHVS, CDR2 FQNEAQ. This CDR3 is built from 18 residues. The CDR3 nucleotides are TGTGCCAGCAGCTTAGATCCCCTAGCGGGAGTTCTTTACAATGAGCAGTTCTTC. This gives the protein CASSLDPLAGVLYNEQFF.

This chain uses TRBV5-1 with TRBJ1-3; no reliable D call. Looked up from germline, CDR1 is SGHRS and CDR2 is YFSETQ. This CDR3 contains 16 residues. V was shortened by 1 base and J by 1 base, with 12 bases between the two germline ends. CDR3 residues: CASSLRVGFSGNTIYF. For the CDR3, the DNA is TGCGCCAGCAGCTTGCGTGTAGGGTTTTCTGGAAACACCATATATTTT.

As DNA, the CDR3 is TGTGCCAGCAGTGACGAGGGTCGGTACAATGAGCAGTTCTTC. Its translation is CASSDEGRYNEQFF. The chain has TRBV6-4 and TRBJ2-1, with D perhaps matching TRBD2 (5 bases). CDR3 size: 14 residues. CDR1 is MRHNA and CDR2 is SNTAGT in the germline V gene. Deletions cut 2 bases from V and 4 bases from J, with 9 bases between.

The V and J genes are TRBV11-3 and TRBJ2-1; 11 bases align to TRBD2. Looked up from germline, CDR1 is SGHNT and CDR2 is YENEEA. The V segment lost 3 bases and the J segment 8 bases; nucleotides outside the gene matches: 6. The CDR3 loop spans 15 amino acids. CDR3 DNA sequence: TGTGCCAGCAGCTTTAGCGGGAGGGTTGTAGATGAGCAGTTCTTC. Its translation: CASSFSGRVVDEQFF. Complete variable domain (other parts from reference TRBV11-3 and TRBJ2-1): EAGVVQSPRYKIIEKKQPVAFWCNPISGHNTLYWYLQNLGQGPELLIRYENEEAVDDSQLPKDRFSAERLKGVDSTLKIQPAELGDSAVYLCASSFSGRVVDEQFFGPGTRLTVL.

V and J are TRBV9 and TRBJ2-2, with 8 bases matching TRBD2. Germline assignment: CDR1 SGDLS and CDR2 YYNGEE. After removal of 4 bases from V and 4 bases from J, the junction contained 6 bases not matched to a gene. There are 15 residues in the CDR3. Here the CDR3 DNA reads TGTGCCAGCAGCCCAATAGCGGGGATCACCGGGGAGCTGTTTTTT. Protein product: CASSPIAGITGELFF. The full variable domain, in which reference TRBV9 and TRBJ2-2 provide the parts outside the CDR3, is DSGVTQTPKHLITATGQRVTLRCSPRSGDLSVYWYQQSLDQGLQFLIQYYNGEERAKGNILERFSAQQFPDLHSELNLSSLELGDSALYFCASSPIAGITGELFFGEGSRLTVL.

The rearrangement uses TRBV6-5 and TRBJ2-7; 7 nucleotides agree with TRBD1. Germline lookup yields CDR1 MNHEY and CDR2 SVGAGI. With 4 bases clipped from V and 2 bases from J, the junction kept 5 bases outside the gene matches. The CDR3 contains 14 residues. The CDR3 DNA reads TGTGCCAGCAGTTTGACAGGGACCACCTACGAGCAGTACTTC. Translating it yields CASSLTGTTYEQYF.

This clone was seen only a few times. Other nucleotide sequences from this sample produce the same CDR3. The rearrangement joins TRBV5-6 to TRBJ2-5; 7 bases map to TRBD1. V lost 1 base to trimming and J lost 1 base; unmatched junction nucleotides: 4. The germline V gene has CDR1 SGHDT and CDR2 YYEEEE. This CDR3 has 15 residues. CDR3 DNA: TGTGCCAGCAGCTTGACAGGGGTTGGCCAAGAGACCCAGTACTTC. This codes for CASSLTGVGQETQYF. Filled out from reference TRBV5-6 and TRBJ2-5, the complete variable domain reads DAGVTQSPTHLIKTRGQQVTLRCSPKSGHDTVSWYQQALGQGPQFIFQYYEEEERQRGNFPDRFSGHQFPNYSSELNVNALLLGDSALYLCASSLTGVGQETQYFGPGTRLLVL.

The table lists this clone with a count of one. The chain combines TRBV2 with TRBJ2-1, with 16 bases lining up with TRBD2. The CDR3 has 17 residues. The V gene end was trimmed by 4 bases and the J gene end by 3 bases; junction bases not matched to a gene: 3. Germline CDR1 SNHLY, CDR2 FYNNEI. In DNA, the CDR3 is TGTGCCAGCAGTGGTGGGACTAGCGGGAGGGACTACAATGAGCAGTTCTTC. Encoded protein: CASSGGTSGRDYNEQFF. Complete variable domain (other parts from reference TRBV2 and TRBJ2-1): EPEVTQTPSHQVTQMGQEVILRCVPISNHLYFYWYRQILGQKVEFLVSFYNNEISEKSEIFDDQFSVERPDGSNFTLKIRSTKLEDSAMYFCASSGGTSGRDYNEQFFGPGTRLTVL.

This clone was observed once. The rearrangement uses TRBV6-5 and TRBJ2-1; D may be TRBD2 (6 bases). V lost 7 bases and J lost 10, with 17 bases in between. The CDR3 runs 13 residues. Germline loops: CDR1 MNHEY, CDR2 SVGAGI. The CDR3 nucleotides are TGTGCCAGCACCCGGGGGTCAGTAGGGGAGCAGTTCTTC. Translating it yields CASTRGSVGEQFF.

V usage is TRBV5-6 and J usage is TRBJ2-5; D gene uncertain. V dropped 1 base and J dropped 0 bases, with 4 bases sitting between them. The CDR3 has 13 residues. CDR1 and CDR2 from the germline V gene are SGHDT and YYEEEE. The DNA of the CDR3 is TGTGCCAGCAGCTTGCCCTACCAAGAGACCCAGTACTTC. Its protein is CASSLPYQETQYF.

The V and J genes are TRBV5-1 and TRBJ2-5, with D maybe TRBD1 (6 bases). The CDR3 has 14 amino acids. V lost 4 bases to trimming and J lost 5 bases, with 15 bases between them. Germline-derived CDR1 and CDR2 are SGHRS and YFSETQ. The CDR3 DNA reads TGCGCCAGCAGCGTCGCCCAGGGGCGGGAGACCCAGTACTTC. Translating gives CASSVAQGRETQYF.

This chain links TRBV6-6 with TRBJ1-1; no clear D. Germline CDR1 and CDR2: MNHNY and SVGAGI (reference sequence). The CDR3 is made up of 14 amino acids. Trimming cost V 7 bases and J 4 bases, with 16 bases left between them. CDR3 residues: CASIRVAPSTEAFF. The CDR3 nucleotides read TGTGCCAGCATTCGAGTGGCGCCTAGCACTGAAGCTTTCTTT.

The rearrangement uses TRBV27 and TRBJ2-2; D may correspond to TRBD1 or TRBD2 (5 bases each). V was shortened by 3 bases and J by 4 bases, with 12 bases between the two germline ends. The CDR3 is 15 amino acids. The V gene's germline CDR1 is MNHEY and CDR2 SMNVEV (reference sequence). The CDR3 here is CASSFRRGATGELFF. The CDR3 region has the DNA TGTGCCAGCAGTTTCCGGCGAGGGGCCACCGGGGAGCTGTTTTTT.

The chain is built from TRBV7-2 and TRBJ2-5; 13 nucleotides agree with TRBD2. This CDR3 region has 15 residues. V gave up 5 bases and J gave up 7 bases; unmatched junction bases: 7. Germline CDR1 is SGHTA and CDR2 is FQGNSA. The CDR3 reads CASSKLAGGPGTQYF. Written as DNA, the CDR3 is TGTGCCAGCAGCAAACTAGCGGGAGGGCCAGGGACCCAGTACTTC.

The J gene is TRBJ2-5, the V gene TRBV7-9; D perhaps matches TRBD2 (7 bases). The CDR3 has 15 residues. Germline V CDR1 and CDR2: SEHNR, FQNEAQ (reference sequence). V shed 5 bases and J shed 4 bases, with 17 bases lying between them. The CDR3 loop reads CASSPKGGVGETQYF. The CDR3 nucleotides read TGTGCCAGCAGCCCCAAAGGGGGGGTAGGAGAGACCCAGTACTTC.

This chain joins TRBV30 and TRBJ1-2; weak D call: TRBD1 (5 bases). Trimming stripped 4 bases from V and 4 bases from J, with 13 bases between. CDR1 GTSNPN and CDR2 SVGIG come from the germline V gene (reference sequence). The CDR3 consists of 13 residues. The DNA for the CDR3 is TGTGCCTGGAACCGGGACGGGGGCTATGGCTACACCTTC. Translating gives CAWNRDGGYGYTF.